Listed below are T cell receptor beta chains from one sample, sequenced in a study of Ad26.COV2.S vaccination and SARS-CoV-2 variants. Here immunoSEQ multiplex PCR was the method, and the copy in TCRdb shows in-frame clones only, minus some. The sample records 150,000 to 200,000 clones, around 90% being singletons. The source material was peripheral blood, sampled after recovery from COVID-19. All receptors derive from a human donor who had recovered from COVID-19. CDR3s leave out the opening cysteine and the closing phenylalanine or tryptophan. The order of the fields is V gene, CDR3 length, J gene, CDR3 protein.

V gene: TRBV28
CDR3 length: 14
J gene: TRBJ2-7
CDR3 protein: ASSLKDRRGPYEQY

V gene: TRBV5-1
CDR3 length: 13
J gene: TRBJ2-5
CDR3 protein: ASSVAAGGQETQY

V gene: TRBV7-2
CDR3 length: 13
J gene: TRBJ2-5
CDR3 protein: ASSLVRGDGETQY

V gene: TRBV5-1
CDR3 length: 11
J gene: TRBJ1-2
CDR3 protein: ASRQGGEYGYT

V gene: TRBV13
CDR3 length: 10
J gene: TRBJ2-1
CDR3 protein: ASGTSYNEQF

V gene: TRBV29-1
CDR3 length: 11
J gene: TRBJ1-1
CDR3 protein: SGSGTADTEAF

V gene: TRBV7-8
CDR3 length: 13
J gene: TRBJ2-1
CDR3 protein: ASSPPGLAGDEQF

V gene: TRBV25-1
CDR3 length: 9
J gene: TRBJ2-3
CDR3 protein: ASRGGWAQY

V gene: TRBV7-8
CDR3 length: 12
J gene: TRBJ1-3
CDR3 protein: ASSLEFSGNTIY

V gene: TRBV5-6
CDR3 length: 12
J gene: TRBJ2-3
CDR3 protein: ASSFGGMVDTQY

V gene: TRBV6-1
CDR3 length: 12
J gene: TRBJ2-5
CDR3 protein: ASSEGLFQETQY

V gene: TRBV9
CDR3 length: 13
J gene: TRBJ2-1
CDR3 protein: ASSVVPAGRYEQF

V gene: TRBV27
CDR3 length: 12
J gene: TRBJ1-6
CDR3 protein: ASTLVPWDSPLH

V gene: TRBV6-2/TRBV6-3
CDR3 length: 12
J gene: TRBJ1-2
CDR3 protein: ASSLQGAGYGYT

V gene: TRBV19
CDR3 length: 14
J gene: TRBJ2-1
CDR3 protein: ASSAWGTSGYNEQF

V gene: TRBV2
CDR3 length: 12
J gene: TRBJ2-3
CDR3 protein: ASRQGQGPDTQY

V gene: TRBV27
CDR3 length: 10
J gene: TRBJ2-1
CDR3 protein: ASRWGTNEQF

V gene: TRBV11-1
CDR3 length: 12
J gene: TRBJ2-7
CDR3 protein: ASSFGRKYYEQY

V gene: TRBV10-3
CDR3 length: 11
J gene: TRBJ2-2
CDR3 protein: AITGTSAGELF

V gene: TRBV27
CDR3 length: 10
J gene: TRBJ2-7
CDR3 protein: VSGTGNYEQY

V gene: TRBV4-1
CDR3 length: 10
J gene: TRBJ2-2
CDR3 protein: ATASNTGELF

V gene: TRBV6-5
CDR3 length: 12
J gene: TRBJ2-3
CDR3 protein: ASRRKGRLDTQY

V gene: TRBV20-1
CDR3 length: 9
J gene: TRBJ2-5
CDR3 protein: SAIDQETQY

V gene: TRBV4-2
CDR3 length: 12
J gene: TRBJ1-1
CDR3 protein: ASSPGDVNTEAF

V gene: TRBV11-2
CDR3 length: 13
J gene: TRBJ2-3
CDR3 protein: ASRPSGASSDTQY

V gene: TRBV28
CDR3 length: 13
J gene: TRBJ2-7
CDR3 protein: ASSAYGQPPYEQY

V gene: TRBV18
CDR3 length: 14
J gene: TRBJ2-5
CDR3 protein: ASSPPLRGSKETQY

V gene: TRBV7-3
CDR3 length: 13
J gene: TRBJ1-6
CDR3 protein: ASSRWGQGRSPLH

V gene: TRBV20-1
CDR3 length: 10
J gene: TRBJ2-3
CDR3 protein: SASQGIDTQY

V gene: TRBV4-1
CDR3 length: 13
J gene: TRBJ2-7
CDR3 protein: ASSQERSGGKEQY

V gene: TRBV6-6
CDR3 length: 13
J gene: TRBJ2-1
CDR3 protein: ASSYIAGAYNEQF

V gene: TRBV5-1
CDR3 length: 11
J gene: TRBJ2-7
CDR3 protein: ASSLGNSYEQY

V gene: TRBV6-5
CDR3 length: 12
J gene: TRBJ1-1
CDR3 protein: ASKSGWDHTEAF

V gene: TRBV4-1
CDR3 length: 14
J gene: TRBJ2-7
CDR3 protein: ASSQNPPPHSYEQY

V gene: TRBV7-2
CDR3 length: 14
J gene: TRBJ2-2
CDR3 protein: ASSLLVGPNTGELF

V gene: TRBV9
CDR3 length: 13
J gene: TRBJ2-7
CDR3 protein: ASSETSGGPYEQY

V gene: TRBV4-2
CDR3 length: 15
J gene: TRBJ1-6
CDR3 protein: ASSPIGRGKDNSPLH

V gene: TRBV6-1
CDR3 length: 9
J gene: TRBJ1-1
CDR3 protein: ASSEEGSAF

V gene: TRBV15
CDR3 length: 13
J gene: TRBJ1-4
CDR3 protein: ATSRDVTGNEKLF

V gene: TRBV7-9
CDR3 length: 13
J gene: TRBJ2-7
CDR3 protein: ASSLGNGFPYEQY